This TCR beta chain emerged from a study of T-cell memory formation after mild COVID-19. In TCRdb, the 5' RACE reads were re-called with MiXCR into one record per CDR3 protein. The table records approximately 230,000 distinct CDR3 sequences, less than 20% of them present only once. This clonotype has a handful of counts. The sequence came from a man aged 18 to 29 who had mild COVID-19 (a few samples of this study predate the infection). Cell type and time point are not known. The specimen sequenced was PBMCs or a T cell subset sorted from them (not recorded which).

The CDR3 nucleotides are TGTGCCAGCAGCGAATACGGACAGGGACGACTGTTTTTT. Translated: CASSEYGQGRLFF. The chain employs TRBV7-9 and TRBJ1-4, with TRBD1 matching over 8 bases. The CDR3 is 13 residues long. Germline loops: CDR1 SEHNR, CDR2 FQNEAQ (reference sequence). V trimming: 5 bases; J trimming: 13 bases; junction bases outside the gene matches: 9.